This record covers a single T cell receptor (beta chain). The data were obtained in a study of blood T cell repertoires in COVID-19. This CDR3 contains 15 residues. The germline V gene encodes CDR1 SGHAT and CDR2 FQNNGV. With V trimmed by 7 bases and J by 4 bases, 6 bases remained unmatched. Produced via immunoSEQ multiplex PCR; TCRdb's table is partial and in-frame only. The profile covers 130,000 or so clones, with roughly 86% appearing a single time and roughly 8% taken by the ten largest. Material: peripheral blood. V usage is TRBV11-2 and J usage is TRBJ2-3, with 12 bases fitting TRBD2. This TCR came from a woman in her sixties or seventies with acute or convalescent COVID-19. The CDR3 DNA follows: TGTGCCAGCAACACACTAGCGGGGGGATCAGATACGCAGTATTTT. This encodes CASNTLAGGSDTQYF.